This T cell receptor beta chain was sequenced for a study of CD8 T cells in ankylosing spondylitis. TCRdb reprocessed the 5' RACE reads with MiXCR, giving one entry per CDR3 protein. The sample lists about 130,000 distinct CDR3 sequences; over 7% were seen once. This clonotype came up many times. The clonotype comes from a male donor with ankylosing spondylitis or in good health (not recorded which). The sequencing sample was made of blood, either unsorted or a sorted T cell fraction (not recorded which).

CDR3: CASSHDLFEGDTQYF. For the CDR3, the DNA is TGTGCCAGCAGCCACGACTTATTTGAGGGAGATACGCAGTATTTT. This chain connects TRBV7-9 to TRBJ2-3, with D possibly matching TRBD2 (5 bases). From germline, CDR1 is SEHNR and CDR2 FQNEAQ (reference sequence). The germline V and J ends were trimmed by 5 bases and 5 bases, with 17 bases remaining between them. The CDR3 runs 15 residues.